This T cell receptor beta chain is from a study of blood T cell repertoires in COVID-19. Study context: Acute and convalescent COVID-19 samples came from the United States, Italy and Spain.

Adults between roughly 18 and 89 years of age took part from 24 US areas. Trimming removed 0 bases at V and 5 bases at J, with 6 bases between. The germline CDR1 and CDR2 sequences are SGHRS and YFSETQ. This CDR3 is 14 amino acids long. Authors' methods: Counts of nucleated cells, estimated from reference gene primer amplification, were obtained. The repertoire was sequenced with immunoSEQ multiplex PCR; TCRdb's copy has only in-frame clones and lacks some. Clonal size and the V and J genes are those of that table, whereas D and trimming came from the DNA. The data contain under 500,000 clones, roughly nine tenths of them seen just once; the ten biggest clones take up roughly 1.9%.

The V and J genes are TRBV5-1 and TRBJ1-6; D possibly corresponds to TRBD1 (5 bases). Input material: PBMCs or T cells enriched from blood (not recorded which). The clonotype originates from a woman between 18 and 29 years old with acute COVID-19. The CDR3 loop reads CASSLVGDNSPLHF. As DNA, the CDR3 is TGCGCCAGCAGCTTGGTAGGGGATAATTCACCCCTCCACTTT.